This TCR beta chain comes out of a study of vaccination effects on CD4 cells after COVID-19. Study-wide background: Participants completed two doses of the BNT162b2 or mRNA-1273 vaccine. Study-wide results and limits: Long after vaccination, the clones induced by infection and by vaccine shrank markedly in size. Convalescent patients numbered few in the study; early post-infection timepoints were missing entirely.

Data came from immunoSEQ multiplex PCR; TCRdb stores just in-frame clones and leaves some out. The top ten hold over 20% of the sample, which has about 22,000 clones, under 85% seen once. Ahead of sequencing, the ViraFEST assay grew antigen-specific CD4+ T cells using viral peptide pools. CD4+ T cell isolation took place after 10 days of culture. People in the vaccine group had not been infected with SARS-CoV-2 before, and their nucleocapsid antibodies were negative. Every well housed some 2 million PBMC, which grew in culture alongside 8.5 to 10 IU/ml IL-2 and approximately 10 ug/ml peptides. Unmatched junction bases numbered 5, after V lost 3 bases and J lost 4 bases. Germline CDR1 KGHSH, CDR2 LQKENI. The CDR3 length is 15 residues. This clone was seen a few times. The target antigen is unknown.

This rearrangement joins TRBV18 to TRBJ2-7; 11 positions agree with TRBD1. The receptor was isolated from a human donor who received a COVID-19 vaccine. The sample here was CD4+ T cells from PBMCs cultured with HCoV-NL63 spike peptides, taken before COVID-19 vaccination. The CDR3 region is CASSPTGTGGYEQYF. The CDR3 DNA reads as TGTGCCAGCTCACCGACCGGGACAGGGGGATACGAGCAGTACTTC.